This TCR beta chain comes out of a study of PD-1 blockade in mismatch repair-deficient tumors. Study-level points and caveats: Rapid post-treatment expansion, then contraction, generally preceding radiologic response, marked tumor-resident clones.

V lost 3 bases and J lost 4; bases outside the gene matches: 7. The CDR3 consists of 16 residues. Per the germline V gene, CDR1 is MNHEY and CDR2 is SMNVEV (reference sequence). Assay: immunoSEQ multiplex PCR; the TCRdb copy retains only in-frame clones and omits some. The repertoire holds about 39,000 clones, with approximately 88% as singletons. About this clone itself: The antigen is undetermined.

The V and J genes are TRBV27 and TRBJ2-2; 8 bases map to TRBD1. The sequenced sample was PBMCs, obtained approximately 9 months after starting pembrolizumab. The clonotype originates from an adult with mismatch repair-deficient cancer. CDR3 protein: CASSLSGGEGTGELFF. CDR3 coding DNA: TGTGCCAGCAGTTTGTCAGGGGGCGAAGGCACCGGGGAGCTGTTTTTT.